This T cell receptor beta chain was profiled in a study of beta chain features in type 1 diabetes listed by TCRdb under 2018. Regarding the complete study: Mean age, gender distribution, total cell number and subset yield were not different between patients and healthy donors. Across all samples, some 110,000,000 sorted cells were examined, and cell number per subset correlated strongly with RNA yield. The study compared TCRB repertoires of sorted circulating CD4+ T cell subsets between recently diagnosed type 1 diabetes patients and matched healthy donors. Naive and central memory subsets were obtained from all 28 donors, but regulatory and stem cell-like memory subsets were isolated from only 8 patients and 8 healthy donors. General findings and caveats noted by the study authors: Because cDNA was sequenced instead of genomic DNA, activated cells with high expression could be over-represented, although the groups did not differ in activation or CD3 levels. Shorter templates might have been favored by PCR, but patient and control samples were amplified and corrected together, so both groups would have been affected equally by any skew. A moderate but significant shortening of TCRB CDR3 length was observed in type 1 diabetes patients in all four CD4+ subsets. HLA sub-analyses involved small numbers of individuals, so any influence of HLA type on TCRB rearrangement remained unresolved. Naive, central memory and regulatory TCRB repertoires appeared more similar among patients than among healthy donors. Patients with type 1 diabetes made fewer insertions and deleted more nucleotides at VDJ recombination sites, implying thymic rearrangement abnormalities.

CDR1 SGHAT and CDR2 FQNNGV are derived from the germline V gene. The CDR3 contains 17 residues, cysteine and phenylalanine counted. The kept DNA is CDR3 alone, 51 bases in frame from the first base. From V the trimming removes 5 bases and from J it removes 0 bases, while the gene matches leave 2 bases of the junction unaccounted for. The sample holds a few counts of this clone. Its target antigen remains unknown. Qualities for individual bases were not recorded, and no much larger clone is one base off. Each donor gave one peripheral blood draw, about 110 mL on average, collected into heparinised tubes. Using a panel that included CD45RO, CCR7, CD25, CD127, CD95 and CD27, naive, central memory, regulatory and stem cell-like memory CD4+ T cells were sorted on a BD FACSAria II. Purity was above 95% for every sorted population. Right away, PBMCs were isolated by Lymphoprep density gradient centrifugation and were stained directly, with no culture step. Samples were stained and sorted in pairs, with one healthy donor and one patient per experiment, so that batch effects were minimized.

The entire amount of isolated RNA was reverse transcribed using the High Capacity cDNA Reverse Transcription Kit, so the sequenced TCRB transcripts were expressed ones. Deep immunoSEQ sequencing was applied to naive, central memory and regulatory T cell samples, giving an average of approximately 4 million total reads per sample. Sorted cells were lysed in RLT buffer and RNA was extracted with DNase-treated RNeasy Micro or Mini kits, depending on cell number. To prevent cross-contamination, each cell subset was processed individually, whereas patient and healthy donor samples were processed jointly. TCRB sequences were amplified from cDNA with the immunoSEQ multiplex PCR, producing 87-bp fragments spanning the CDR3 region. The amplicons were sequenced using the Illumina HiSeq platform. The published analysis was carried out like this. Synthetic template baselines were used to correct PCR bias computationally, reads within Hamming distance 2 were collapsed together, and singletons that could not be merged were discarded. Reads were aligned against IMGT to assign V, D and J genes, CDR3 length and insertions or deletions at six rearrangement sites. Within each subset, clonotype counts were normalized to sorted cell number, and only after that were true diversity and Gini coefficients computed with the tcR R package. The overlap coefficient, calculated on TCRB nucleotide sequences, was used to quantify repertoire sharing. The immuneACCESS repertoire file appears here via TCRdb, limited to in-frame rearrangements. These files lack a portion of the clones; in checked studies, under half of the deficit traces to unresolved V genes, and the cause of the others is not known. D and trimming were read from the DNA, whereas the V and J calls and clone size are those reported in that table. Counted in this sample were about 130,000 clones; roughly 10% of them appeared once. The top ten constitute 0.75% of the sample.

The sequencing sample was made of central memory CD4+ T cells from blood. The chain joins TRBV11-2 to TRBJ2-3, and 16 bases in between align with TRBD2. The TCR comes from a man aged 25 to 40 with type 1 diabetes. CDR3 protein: CASSAGLAGGSTDTQYF. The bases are TGTGCCAGCAGCGCGGGACTAGCGGGGGGGAGCACAGATACGCAGTATTTT.